In this sample, the clone carrying this T cell receptor (beta chain) turned up a few times. Antigen specificity is unknown. Quantitative 5'-RACE with molecular barcodes was used to make the TCR beta libraries. TCRdb re-called the 5' RACE reads with MiXCR, one entry per CDR3 protein. The sample consists of fewer than 750,000 distinct CDR3 sequences, around a fifth of them appearing once. The sample originates from a study of CD8 T cells in ankylosing spondylitis. Overall study findings and caveats: Seemingly distinctive of ankylosing spondylitis blood was a TCR beta motif formed by eight highly homologous variants. There were earlier reports of some motif variants in reactive arthritis synovial fluid and blood. In ankylosing spondylitis patients, matched synovial fluid reportedly showed significant enrichment of disease-linked clones.

Trimming removed 6 bases from V and 6 bases from J, with 18 bases in between. The CDR3 extends over 15 amino acids. The rearrangement links TRBV12-3 or TRBV12-4 to TRBJ1-5, with D possibly TRBD1 on 5 matching bases. The TCR sequence derives from a male donor with ankylosing spondylitis. The sequenced sample consisted of blood, either unsorted or a sorted T cell fraction (not recorded which). CDR3 in amino acids: CASSLRTTEGQPQHF. The DNA of the CDR3 is TGTGCCAGCAGCCTGAGGACAACGGAGGGTCAGCCCCAGCATTTT.